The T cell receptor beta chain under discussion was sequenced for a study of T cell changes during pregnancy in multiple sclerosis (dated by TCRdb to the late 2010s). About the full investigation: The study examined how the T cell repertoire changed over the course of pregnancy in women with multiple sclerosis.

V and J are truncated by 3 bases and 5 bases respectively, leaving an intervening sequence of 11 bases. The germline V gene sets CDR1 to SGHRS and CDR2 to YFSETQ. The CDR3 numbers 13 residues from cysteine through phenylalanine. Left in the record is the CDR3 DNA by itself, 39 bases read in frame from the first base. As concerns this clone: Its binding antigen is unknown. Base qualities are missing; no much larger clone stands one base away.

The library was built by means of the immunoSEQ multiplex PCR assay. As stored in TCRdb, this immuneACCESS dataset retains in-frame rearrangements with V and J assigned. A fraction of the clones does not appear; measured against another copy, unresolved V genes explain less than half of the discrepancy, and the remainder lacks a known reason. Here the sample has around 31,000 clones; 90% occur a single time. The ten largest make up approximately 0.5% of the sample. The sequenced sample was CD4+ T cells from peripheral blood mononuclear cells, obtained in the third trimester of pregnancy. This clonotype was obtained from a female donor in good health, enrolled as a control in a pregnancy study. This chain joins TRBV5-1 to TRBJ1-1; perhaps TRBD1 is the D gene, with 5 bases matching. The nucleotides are TGCGCCAGCAGCTCGCAGGGATTGACTGAAGCTTTCTTT. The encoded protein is CASSSQGLTEAFF.